This is a list of T cell receptor beta chains from one sample in a study of blood T cell repertoires in COVID-19. Generated by immunoSEQ multiplex PCR, the TCRdb table keeps only in-frame clones and is missing some. The sample carries 200,000 to 250,000 clones, approximately 84% recorded once. The specimen was peripheral blood. Receptors were obtained from a woman in her sixties with acute or convalescent COVID-19. Both conserved end residues are part of each CDR3. The order of the fields is V gene, D gene, CDR3 protein. D genes are given only for firm matches.

TRBV6-5,-,CASSYNIQETQYF
TRBV10-3,-,CATGDSNQPQHF
TRBV6-5,-,CASSYGPATNEKLFF
TRBV5-6,TRBD2,CASSLDVGGGRRETQYF
TRBV4-1,-,CASSQERGSSYNEQFF
TRBV3-1/TRBV3-2,-,CASSQGVVGPKRGETQYF
TRBV5-1,-,CASKIAGAKNTEAFF
TRBV6-5,TRBD1,CASSTDRDYSPLHF
TRBV19,-,CASSEFHEQFF
TRBV12-5,-,CASGLAGGYEQYF
TRBV3-1/TRBV3-2,-,CASSAGFGNSPLHF